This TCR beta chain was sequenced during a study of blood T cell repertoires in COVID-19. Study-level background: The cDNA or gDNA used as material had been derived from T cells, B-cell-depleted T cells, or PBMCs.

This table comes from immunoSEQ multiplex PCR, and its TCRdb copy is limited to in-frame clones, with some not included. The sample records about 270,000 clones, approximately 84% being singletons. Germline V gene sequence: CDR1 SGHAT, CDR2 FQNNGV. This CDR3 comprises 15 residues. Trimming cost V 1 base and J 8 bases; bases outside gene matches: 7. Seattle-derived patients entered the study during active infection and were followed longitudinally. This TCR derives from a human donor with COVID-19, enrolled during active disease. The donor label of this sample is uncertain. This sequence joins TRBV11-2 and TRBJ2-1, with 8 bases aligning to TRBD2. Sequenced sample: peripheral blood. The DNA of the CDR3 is TGTGCCAGCAGCTTAGGGTACAGCGGGAGTTATGAGCAGTTCTTC. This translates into CASSLGYSGSYEQFF.